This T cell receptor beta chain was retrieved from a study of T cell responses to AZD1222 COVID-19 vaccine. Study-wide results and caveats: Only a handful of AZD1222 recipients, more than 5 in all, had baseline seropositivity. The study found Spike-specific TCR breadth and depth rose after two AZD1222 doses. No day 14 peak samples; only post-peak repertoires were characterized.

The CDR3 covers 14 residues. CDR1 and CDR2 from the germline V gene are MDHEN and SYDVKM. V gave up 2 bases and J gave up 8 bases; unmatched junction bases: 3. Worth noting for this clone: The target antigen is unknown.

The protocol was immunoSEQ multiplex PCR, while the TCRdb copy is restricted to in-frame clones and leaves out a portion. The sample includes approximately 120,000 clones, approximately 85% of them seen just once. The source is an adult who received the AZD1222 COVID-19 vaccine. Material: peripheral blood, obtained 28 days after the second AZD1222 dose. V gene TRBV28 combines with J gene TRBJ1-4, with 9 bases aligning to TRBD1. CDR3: CASSLRDREEKLFF. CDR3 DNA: TGTGCCAGCAGTTTAAGGGACAGGGAGGAAAAACTGTTTTTT.